The 16 T cell receptor beta chains presented below share a single source sample, sequenced in a study of patients and donors after allogeneic stem cell transplantation. One entry per CDR3 protein results from TCRdb running MiXCR on the RT-PCR reads. Of 150,000 to 200,000 distinct CDR3 sequences listed, approximately 28% were seen once; the top ten hold around 3%. What was sequenced was blood, either unsorted or a sorted T cell fraction (not recorded which). The receptors originated from a human donor who was either an allogeneic HSCT recipient or a stem cell or donor lymphocyte infusion donor (not recorded which). It is not recorded whose cells these are; they may come from a transplant donor.

J is TRBJ2-1 and V is TRBV4-3; 11 nucleotides match TRBD2. Per germline, CDR1 LGHNA and CDR2 YSLEER. Trimming removed 3 bases from V and 10 bases from J; junction bases left unmatched: 11. This CDR3 region has 16 residues. CDR3 sequence reads: CASSQDPGLAAFEQFF. CDR3 sequence (DNA): TGCGCCAGCAGCCAGGATCCGGGACTAGCGGCTTTCGAGCAGTTCTTC.

The rearrangement links TRBV6-6 to TRBJ2-3, with D possibly being TRBD2 (6 bases). This CDR3 is built from 17 residues. V lost 8 bases and J 2 bases, leaving 23 bases between the germline ends. CDR1 and CDR2 (germline): MNHNY, SVGAGI (reference sequence). The CDR3 nucleotides are TGTGCCAGCGCACTAACCTCGTGGGGGGTCCCCACAGATACGCAGTATTTT. This translates into CASALTSWGVPTDTQYF.

This clonotype has ten or more counts. The rearrangement uses TRBV29-1 and TRBJ1-5, with a weak D call TRBD1 (5 bases). Germline loops: CDR1 SQVTM, CDR2 ANQGSEA. This CDR3 region has 14 residues. The V gene lost 4 bases and the J gene lost 2 bases, with 12 bases spanning the gap. The CDR3 loop reads CSVVGGGGNQPQHF. CDR3 DNA: TGCAGCGTTGTTGGGGGAGGCGGCAATCAGCCCCAGCATTTT.

The chain has TRBV28 and TRBJ2-1, with 8 positions matching TRBD2. V gave up 2 bases and J gave up 6 bases; unmatched junction bases: 6. Germline CDR1 is MDHEN and CDR2 is SYDVKM. This CDR3 spans 15 amino acids. The CDR3 protein is CASSLAGLARNEQFF. The DNA for the CDR3 is TGTGCCAGCAGTTTAGCTGGACTAGCACGCAATGAGCAGTTCTTC.

The gene calls are TRBV3-1 and TRBJ2-3, with TRBD2 matching 8 bases. Germline CDR1 is LGHDT and CDR2 is YNNKEL (reference sequence). CDR3 length equals 15 residues. V dropped 2 bases and J dropped 1; count of bases not matched to a gene: 2. The CDR3 spells CASSQPTSGTDTQYF. In nucleotides, the CDR3 is TGTGCCAGCAGCCAACCGACTAGCGGCACAGATACGCAGTATTTT.

The chain couples TRBV5-5 to TRBJ2-6, with 7 bases matching TRBD1. Trimming removed 1 base from V and 0 bases from J; junction bases left unmatched: 1. The germline gives CDR1 SGHKS, CDR2 YYEKEE (reference sequence). The CDR3 has 16 residues. CDR3 in DNA: TGTGCCAGCAGCTTGACAGGGGCCTCTGGGGCCAACGTCCTGACTTTC. Amino acids: CASSLTGASGANVLTF.

This clonotype was detected ten times or more. The CDR3 bases are TGCGCCAGCCTGGACAGGGGTAAGGGTCAGCCCCAGCATTTT. Translating it yields CASLDRGKGQPQHF. The chain links TRBV10-2 to TRBJ1-5, with 9 bases matching TRBD1. CDR3 length: 14 residues. The germline V gene has CDR1 WSHSY and CDR2 SAAADI. V shed 8 bases, J shed 6 bases, and the junction held 8 bases outside the gene matches.

This chain connects TRBV11-3 to TRBJ2-7; 7 bases line up with TRBD1. The CDR3 extends over 14 amino acids. Losses at the gene ends were 5 bases for V and 2 bases for J; bases not matched to a gene: 6. Germline V gene sequence: CDR1 SGHNT, CDR2 YENEEA. Here the CDR3 DNA reads TGTGCCAGCAGCCACCGGGACAGACCCTACGAGCAGTACTTC. The encoded protein is CASSHRDRPYEQYF.

V usage is TRBV7-2 and J usage is TRBJ2-5; D may match TRBD1 or TRBD2 (5 bases each). Germline V gives CDR1 SGHTA, CDR2 FQGNSA. Between the trimmed V and J ends, which lost 1 base and 5 bases, there was a span of 14 bases. This CDR3 has 15 amino acids. CDR3 nucleotides: TGTGCCAGCAGCTTAGGAGGGAGCAGGGCGGAGACCCAGTACTTC. It is translated as CASSLGGSRAETQYF.

This clonotype has a handful of counts. The CDR3 DNA sequence: TGTGCCAGCAGATCTCAGGGGAGCGGCACTGAAGCTTTCTTT. Translating gives CASRSQGSGTEAFF. J is TRBJ1-1 and V is TRBV2, with a tentative D call TRBD1 (6 bases). The CDR3 is 14 amino acids. Trimming stripped 6 bases from V and 4 bases from J, with 15 bases between. The V gene's germline CDR1 is SNHLY and CDR2 FYNNEI. The full variable domain, in which reference TRBV2 and TRBJ1-1 provide the parts outside the CDR3, is EPEVTQTPSHQVTQMGQEVILRCVPISNHLYFYWYRQILGQKVEFLVSFYNNEISEKSEIFDDQFSVERPDGSNFTLKIRSTKLEDSAMYFCASRSQGSGTEAFFGQGTRLTVV.

This clonotype was observed a few times. The chain couples TRBV4-1 to TRBJ1-5, with no clear D. Germline assignment: CDR1 MGHRA and CDR2 YSYEKL. The CDR3 is 15 residues long. V lost 0 bases and J 3 bases, leaving 9 bases between the germline ends. The CDR3 nucleotides are TGCGCCAGCAGCCAAGAGGGAGGAATCAATCAGCCCCAGCATTTT. As protein: CASSQEGGINQPQHF.

This clonotype appeared a few times. The gene calls are TRBV30 and TRBJ2-5; 8 bases match TRBD2. V gave up 5 bases and J gave up 4 bases; unmatched junction bases: 9. CDR3 length equals 14 residues. Germline loops: CDR1 GTSNPN, CDR2 SVGIG (reference sequence). CDR3 amino acids: CAWGPGGALETQYF. In DNA, the CDR3 is TGTGCCTGGGGACCGGGGGGGGCTTTAGAGACCCAGTACTTC.

There are a few counts of this clonotype. This chain connects TRBV7-2 to TRBJ2-5; maybe TRBD1 (7 bases). The length of the CDR3 is 14 residues. Germline V gene lookup returns CDR1 SGHTA and CDR2 FQGNSA. Trimming stripped 1 base from V and 5 bases from J, with 11 bases between. DNA for the CDR3: TGTGCCAGCAGCTTAGTGTCAGGGGGGGAGACCCAGTACTTC. Translating gives CASSLVSGGETQYF.

This clonotype was observed at least ten times. The chain uses TRBV12-3 or TRBV12-4 and TRBJ1-5; possibly TRBD1 for D (5 bases). V was pared by 5 bases and J by 2 bases, with 10 bases between. This CDR3 is built from 14 residues. For the CDR3, the DNA is TGTGCCAGCAGTCCTGACAGTCGCAATCAGCCCCAGCATTTT. Its protein is CASSPDSRNQPQHF.

The gene calls are TRBV6-2 or TRBV6-3 and TRBJ2-5; 7 nucleotides line up with TRBD2. From germline, CDR1 is MNHEY and CDR2 SVGEGT. The CDR3 contains 14 residues. The ends lost 7 bases at V and 1 base at J; junction bases unmatched: 6. The CDR3: CASIPAGTQETQYF. The CDR3 nucleotides are TGTGCCAGCATCCCAGCGGGAACCCAAGAGACCCAGTACTTC.

The CDR3 bases are TGTGCCAGCCGGTTTAGGGGGACCAGGGACCGACGTGATGAAGCTTTCTTT. It encodes CASRFRGTRDRRDEAFF. The J gene is TRBJ1-1, the V gene TRBV25-1; a possible D gene is TRBD1 (6 bases). The germline CDR1 and CDR2 sequences are MGHDK and SYGVNS. The CDR3 contains 17 residues. The V gene lost 8 bases and the J gene lost 7 bases, with 29 bases spanning the gap.